The 30 T cell receptor beta chains below come from one sample, sequenced in a study of blood T cell repertoires in COVID-19. Libraries were prepared by immunoSEQ multiplex PCR; TCRdb keeps only in-frame clonotypes and omits some of them. The repertoire holds 270,000 or so clones, with approximately 82% as singletons. The sequenced sample consisted of peripheral blood. The receptors were gathered from a woman in her late teens or twenties with acute or convalescent COVID-19.

The rearrangement links TRBV30 to TRBJ1-5; D is perhaps TRBD1 (5 bases). Trimming pared 0 bases from V and 6 bases from J, leaving 12 bases between. The CDR3 loop spans 14 amino acids. Germline CDR1 is GTSNPN and CDR2 is SVGIG (reference sequence). CDR3 in DNA: TGTGCCTGGAGTGTACTTGACAGTTCTCAGCCCCAGCATTTT. Amino acids: CAWSVLDSSQPQHF.

The rearrangement joins TRBV27 to TRBJ2-1; a weak D match, TRBD2 (6 bases). The V end was cut by 6 bases, the J end by 9 bases, with 18 bases between. The germline V gene encodes CDR1 MNHEY and CDR2 SMNVEV (reference sequence). The CDR3 spans 14 residues. The CDR3 spells CASSPIGTFSEQFF. CDR3 DNA: TGTGCCAGCAGCCCCATCGGGACTTTTAGTGAGCAGTTCTTC.

V usage is TRBV2 and J usage is TRBJ2-3; 13 bases match TRBD2. The CDR3 has 17 residues. Germline lookup yields CDR1 SNHLY and CDR2 FYNNEI. The J segment lost 1 base and the V segment lost 4 bases, leaving 5 bases of the junction unmatched. The DNA for the CDR3 is TGTGCCAGCAGTGGGACTAGCGGGAGCCGACGCACAGATACGCAGTATTTT. It codes for CASSGTSGSRRTDTQYF.

The J gene is TRBJ2-1, the V gene TRBV6-6; 8 bases are a match to TRBD2. Germline loops: CDR1 MNHNY, CDR2 SVGAGI (reference sequence). The V gene end was trimmed by 4 bases and the J gene end by 5 bases; junction bases not matched to a gene: 7. This CDR3 is built from 15 residues. The CDR3, as DNA: TGTGCCAGCAGTTTAGCGGGGCGGCCCCACAATGAGCAGTTCTTC. The encoded protein is CASSLAGRPHNEQFF.

The rearrangement uses TRBV12-3 or TRBV12-4 and TRBJ1-5; D gene uncertain. The V and J ends lost 7 bases and 0 bases respectively, with 7 bases between them. The CDR3 spans 13 residues. Here the CDR3 reads CASTKYSNQPQHF. CDR3 nucleotides: TGTGCCAGCACTAAATATAGCAATCAGCCCCAGCATTTT.

The chain recombines TRBV9 with TRBJ1-3; D remains ambiguous. Trimming cost V 0 bases and J 0 bases, with 7 bases left between them. There are 15 residues in the CDR3. Germline loops: CDR1 SGDLS, CDR2 YYNGEE. CDR3 protein: CASSVGPDSGNTIYF. The DNA for the CDR3 is TGTGCCAGCAGCGTAGGTCCAGACTCTGGAAACACCATATATTTT. Combining the CDR3 with reference TRBV9 and TRBJ1-3 gives the whole variable domain DSGVTQTPKHLITATGQRVTLRCSPRSGDLSVYWYQQSLDQGLQFLIQYYNGEERAKGNILERFSAQQFPDLHSELNLSSLELGDSALYFCASSVGPDSGNTIYFGEGSWLTVV.

This clone was counted ten times or more. The gene calls are TRBV2 and TRBJ2-1; the D gene is possibly TRBD1 (6 bases). Trimming took 4 bases from V and 9 from J, leaving 13 bases between them. The CDR3 runs 13 residues. CDR1 and CDR2 from the germline V gene are SNHLY and FYNNEI. The CDR3 coding sequence is TGTGCCAGCAGTGCCCTGGGGGCTGCTGAGCAGTTCTTC. It specifies CASSALGAAEQFF.

The V gene is TRBV19, the J gene TRBJ2-4, with D maybe TRBD1 (6 bases). The CDR3 is made up of 15 amino acids. V shed 2 bases and J shed 6 bases, with 14 bases lying between them. Germline assignment: CDR1 LNHDA and CDR2 SQIVND (reference sequence). CDR3 nucleotide sequence: TGTGCCAGTAGTATACCAGGGGCGACTGGAAACATTCAGTACTTC. This translates into CASSIPGATGNIQYF.

This clone was seen a handful of times. V gene TRBV6-2 or TRBV6-3 combines with J gene TRBJ1-2; possibly TRBD1 for D (6 bases). Trimming shortened V by 6 bases and J by 0 bases, and 14 bases separated the two germline ends. The CDR3 totals 15 residues. Germline CDR1 reads MNHEY; CDR2 reads SVGEGT. The CDR3 protein is CASSRTVRSNYGYTF. DNA for the CDR3: TGTGCCAGCAGCAGGACAGTCCGATCTAACTATGGCTACACCTTC.

The V and J genes are TRBV5-5 and TRBJ1-2; the match to TRBD1 covers 7 bases. Germline CDR1 and CDR2: SGHKS and YYEKEE (reference sequence). The CDR3 has 16 amino acids. The J segment lost 8 bases and the V segment lost 1 base, leaving 14 bases of the junction unmatched. The CDR3: CASSLFLGQPRHGYTF. The CDR3 region has the DNA TGTGCCAGCAGCTTGTTCCTGGGACAGCCGAGGCACGGCTACACCTTC.

This chain joins TRBV14 and TRBJ2-7; a weak D match, TRBD2 (5 bases). This CDR3 contains 14 residues. Germline CDR1 is SGHDN and CDR2 is FVKESK. Trimming stripped 2 bases from V and 2 bases from J, with 10 bases between. The CDR3 spells CASSQWTGTYEQYF. The CDR3, as DNA: TGTGCCAGCAGCCAATGGACTGGGACCTACGAGCAGTACTTC.

This clone was seen only once. V gene TRBV5-6 combines with J gene TRBJ1-1; perhaps TRBD1 as D (6 bases). Germline CDR1 SGHDT, CDR2 YYEEEE. This CDR3 contains 17 residues. With 1 base removed from V and 4 bases from J, the gap between germline ends came to 20 bases. The CDR3 sequence is CASSLLETGGFGTEAFF. In DNA form, the CDR3 reads TGTGCCAGCAGCTTGTTGGAGACAGGTGGGTTCGGCACTGAAGCTTTCTTT.

The chain carries TRBV12-3 or TRBV12-4 and TRBJ2-3, with D hard to call. V was pared by 6 bases and J by 5 bases, with 12 bases between. This CDR3 comprises 13 residues. CDR3 DNA sequence: TGTGCCAGCAGCTTTATGGGCGAAGATACGCAGTATTTT. This translates into CASSFMGEDTQYF.

The V gene is TRBV4-1, the J gene TRBJ2-1; 10 bases map to TRBD2. The V gene's germline CDR1 is MGHRA and CDR2 YSYEKL. The CDR3 covers 15 residues. Trimming at V came to 1 base and at J to 10 bases, leaving 7 bases not matched to a gene. The CDR3 sequence is CASSQVLAGEWEQFF. The CDR3 nucleotides are TGCGCCAGCAGCCAAGTGCTAGCGGGAGAGTGGGAGCAGTTCTTC.

The chain carries TRBV18 and TRBJ2-3; 7 bases are a match to TRBD2. With V trimmed by 0 bases and J by 2 bases, 8 bases remained unmatched. Germline V gene lookup returns CDR1 KGHSH and CDR2 LQKENI. CDR3 length: 17 residues. The CDR3 spells CASSPPRLAVLTDTQYF. The CDR3 nucleotides read TGTGCCAGCTCACCACCGCGACTAGCAGTCCTCACAGATACGCAGTATTTT. The full variable domain, with the rest looked up from reference TRBV18 and TRBJ2-3, is NAGVMQNPRHLVRRRGQEARLRCSPMKGHSHVYWYRQLPEEGLKFMVYLQKENIIDESGMPKERFSAEFPKEGPSILRIQQVVRGDSAAYFCASSPPRLAVLTDTQYFGPGTRLTVL.

The chain carries TRBV7-9 and TRBJ2-7, with D maybe TRBD2 (7 bases). The V end was cut by 2 bases, the J end by 2 bases, with 10 bases between. Germline CDR1 reads SEHNR; CDR2 reads FQNEAQ (reference sequence). This CDR3 region has 14 residues. This CDR3 is CASSLRGAAYEQYF. The CDR3, as DNA: TGTGCCAGCAGCTTACGGGGGGCGGCCTACGAGCAGTACTTC.

V is TRBV14 and J is TRBJ2-7, with 7 bases that match TRBD1. There are 15 residues in the CDR3. J gave up 3 bases and V 2 bases, and 7 bases lay outside the gene matches. From germline, CDR1 is SGHDN and CDR2 FVKESK. The CDR3 is CASSQLRDSDYEQYF. The CDR3 region has the DNA TGTGCCAGCAGCCAACTCCGGGACAGTGACTACGAGCAGTACTTC.

The gene calls are TRBV4-3 and TRBJ2-2; 7 bases map to TRBD2. CDR3 length: 15 residues. Germline V gene sequence: CDR1 LGHNA, CDR2 YSLEER. V gave up 2 bases and J gave up 7 bases; unmatched junction bases: 7. CDR3 DNA sequence: TGCGCCAGCAGCCAAACGGGGAGGGGTGGCGGGGAGCTGTTTTTT. This codes for CASSQTGRGGGELFF.

The table lists this clone with a few counts. The chain has TRBV5-6 and TRBJ2-1, with TRBD2 matching 13 bases. Germline V CDR1 and CDR2: SGHDT, YYEEEE. This CDR3 has 18 amino acids. V was pared by 2 bases and J by 5 bases, with 10 bases of the junction left unmatched. As DNA, the CDR3 is TGTGCCAGCAGCTTACCACTAGCGGGAGGGACGAGAGACAATGAGCAGTTCTTC. This encodes CASSLPLAGGTRDNEQFF.

The chain couples TRBV27 to TRBJ2-6, with D hard to call. The CDR3 runs to 14 residues. Trimming left V 7 bases short and J 1 base short, with 8 bases between. Germline-derived CDR1 and CDR2 are MNHEY and SMNVEV (reference sequence). The CDR3 loop is CASKLYSGANVLTF. CDR3 in DNA: TGTGCCAGCAAACTATATTCTGGGGCCAACGTCCTGACTTTC.

This clone was recorded once. The chain combines TRBV14 with TRBJ2-3, with TRBD1 matching over 9 bases. The CDR3 is 17 amino acids. V shed 4 bases and J 13 bases; nucleotides not matched to a gene: 21. The germline gives CDR1 SGHDN, CDR2 FVKESK. DNA for the CDR3: TGTGCCAGCAGCCTTATGCCGGGACAGGGTTCTCTTATCGGAAAGTATTTT. This translates into CASSLMPGQGSLIGKYF. Supplemented by reference TRBV14 and TRBJ2-3, the full variable domain reads EAGVTQFPSHSVIEKGQTVTLRCDPISGHDNLYWYRRVMGKEIKFLLHFVKESKQDESGMPNNRFLAERTGGTYSTLKVQPAELEDSGVYFCASSLMPGQGSLIGKYFGPGTRLTVL.

The rearrangement links TRBV27 to TRBJ1-2; tentative D call: TRBD1 (6 bases). There are 14 residues in the CDR3. Trimming cost V 6 bases and J 8 bases, with 19 bases left between them. Germline values: CDR1 MNHEY, CDR2 SMNVEV (reference sequence). The CDR3 bases are TGTGCCAGCAGGCAACAGGGTTGGGATACGGGCTACACCTTC. Translated: CASRQQGWDTGYTF.

The chain uses TRBV18 and TRBJ1-5, with TRBD1 matching over 10 bases. V shed 0 bases, J shed 6 bases, and the junction held 5 bases outside the gene matches. The germline gives CDR1 KGHSH, CDR2 LQKENI. The CDR3 is 16 amino acids. The CDR3 here is CASSPPLGQGGQPQHF. In nucleotides, the CDR3 is TGTGCCAGCTCACCACCGTTAGGACAGGGGGGTCAGCCCCAGCATTTT.

Concerning this clone itself: The same CDR3 arises from other DNA sequences in this sample as well. The chain employs TRBV12-3 or TRBV12-4 and TRBJ2-1; D is unresolved. The CDR3 totals 11 residues. The V and J ends lost 2 bases and 9 bases respectively, with 5 bases between them. For the CDR3, the DNA is TGTGCCAGCAGTTTAAGCTCTGAGCAGTTCTTC. Its protein product is CASSLSSEQFF.

The gene calls are TRBV27 and TRBJ2-1, with 10 nucleotides matching TRBD2. This CDR3 contains 17 residues. Germline loops: CDR1 MNHEY, CDR2 SMNVEV (reference sequence). V lost 4 bases to trimming and J lost 5 bases; unmatched junction nucleotides: 11. CDR3 sequence (DNA): TGTGCCAGCAGTTCCCTCCTACTAGCGGGACCTAACAATGAGCAGTTCTTC. Translation gives CASSSLLLAGPNNEQFF.

The chain uses TRBV12-3 or TRBV12-4 and TRBJ2-1, with a weak D call TRBD2 (6 bases). The CDR3 has 11 residues. Trimming took 8 bases from V and 10 from J, leaving 12 bases between them. CDR3 residues: CASSSRGEQFF. CDR3 in DNA: TGTGCCAGCTCTAGTCGGGGGGAGCAGTTCTTC.

This clone appeared a single time. The chain recombines TRBV24-1 with TRBJ2-1; tentatively, D is TRBD2 (6 bases). This CDR3 spans 17 amino acids. V lost 7 bases and J lost 0, with 18 bases in between. Germline CDR1 and CDR2: KGHDR and SFDVKD. The CDR3: CATRSGSGHPSYNEQFF. The CDR3 DNA reads TGTGCCACCAGAAGTGGTAGCGGACACCCCTCCTACAATGAGCAGTTCTTC.

The chain joins TRBV7-2 to TRBJ2-3, with D maybe TRBD1 (6 bases). This CDR3 is 14 amino acids long. V lost 3 bases, J lost 8 bases, and 15 bases lay in between. CDR1 and CDR2 (germline): SGHTA, FQGNSA. This CDR3 reads CASSFRGQGGTQYF. The DNA for the CDR3 is TGTGCCAGCAGCTTTCGGGGCCAAGGGGGTACGCAGTATTTT. The whole variable domain, filled in from reference TRBV7-2 and TRBJ2-3, reads GAGVSQSPSNKVTEKGKDVELRCDPISGHTALYWYRQSLGQGLEFLIYFQGNSAPDKSGLPSDRFSAERTGGSVSTLTIQRTQQEDSAVYLCASSFRGQGGTQYFGPGTRLTVL.

J is TRBJ2-5 and V is TRBV2; D gene unclear. This CDR3 is built from 16 residues. Germline loops: CDR1 SNHLY, CDR2 FYNNEI. V gave up 0 bases and J gave up 0 bases, with 11 bases separating them. The CDR3 DNA sequence: TGTGCCAGCAGTGAAGCATTAGGCGGATACCAAGAGACCCAGTACTTC. Amino acid sequence: CASSEALGGYQETQYF. The entire variable domain, with the rest obtained from reference TRBV2 and TRBJ2-5, is as follows: EPEVTQTPSHQVTQMGQEVILRCVPISNHLYFYWYRQILGQKVEFLVSFYNNEISEKSEIFDDQFSVERPDGSNFTLKIRSTKLEDSAMYFCASSEALGGYQETQYFGPGTRLLVL.

This clone occurred once. CDR3 sequence: CASSPPTGTEAFF. The CDR3 DNA is TGTGCCAGCAGCCCCCCCACAGGGACTGAAGCTTTCTTT. This sequence joins TRBV6-6 and TRBJ1-1; weak D call: TRBD1 (6 bases). Deletions cut 6 bases from V and 5 bases from J, with 13 bases between. Germline loops: CDR1 MNHNY, CDR2 SVGAGI (reference sequence). CDR3 length equals 13 residues.